These 23 T cell receptor beta chains share one sample of origin, sequenced in a study of blood T cell repertoires in COVID-19. Sequencing used immunoSEQ multiplex PCR; TCRdb keeps in-frame clones, though not all of them. The sample has tens of thousands of clones; 75% to 90% are singletons. Sequencing was performed on peripheral blood. Every receptor here comes from a man aged 60 to 69 with acute or convalescent COVID-19.

This chain joins TRBV3-1 (or the pseudogene TRBV3-2) and TRBJ1-1; D might be TRBD1 (5 bases). V shed 5 bases and J shed 4 bases, with 14 bases lying between them. Germline CDR1 and CDR2: LGHDT and YNNKEL (reference sequence). The CDR3 loop spans 14 amino acids. This CDR3 is CASSSTGSSTEAFF. The DNA of the CDR3 is TGTGCCAGCAGCAGTACAGGATCGTCCACTGAAGCTTTCTTT.

The V and J genes are TRBV5-6 and TRBJ1-2; D may be TRBD1 (5 bases). Germline CDR1 SGHDT, CDR2 YYEEEE. V was cut by 4 bases and J by 3 bases, with 16 bases left in between. The CDR3 contains 15 residues. The CDR3 DNA reads TGTGCCAGCAGCAGGGCAGGGAGGGCGGACTATGGCTACACCTTC. It yields the protein CASSRAGRADYGYTF.

This clone was found a few times. This chain joins TRBV29-1 and TRBJ1-2; TRBD1 aligns across 8 bases. The CDR3 has 12 residues. Per the germline V gene, CDR1 is SQVTM and CDR2 is ANQGSEA. Trimming removed 2 bases from V and 7 bases from J; junction bases left unmatched: 3. The CDR3 reads CSVESGGGGYTF. The CDR3, as DNA: TGCAGCGTTGAATCAGGGGGCGGTGGCTACACCTTC.

A few counts support this clone. The chain has TRBV5-4 and TRBJ2-3, with 11 nucleotides matching TRBD1. The CDR3 totals 15 residues. V gave up 4 bases and J gave up 5 bases; unmatched junction bases: 6. Germline CDR1 and CDR2: SGHNT and YYREEE (reference sequence). CDR3 coding DNA: TGTGCCAGCAGCCTGGGACAGGGGGGTATAGATACGCAGTATTTT. Its translation: CASSLGQGGIDTQYF.

V is TRBV11-3 and J is TRBJ2-3; 10 bases line up with TRBD2. The CDR3 has 19 amino acids. Per germline, CDR1 SGHNT and CDR2 YENEEA. The V segment lost 5 bases and the J segment 1 base; nucleotides outside the gene matches: 15. The chain's CDR3 is CASSTFELAGAGGTDTQYF. CDR3 in DNA: TGTGCCAGCAGCACCTTTGAGCTAGCGGGGGCCGGGGGCACAGATACGCAGTATTTT.

About this clone: The junction shows a germline mismatch at one end, possibly a read error. The gene calls are TRBV11-2 and TRBJ1-2; 7 nucleotides agree with TRBD1. The CDR3 is 17 amino acids. Looked up from germline, CDR1 is SGHAT and CDR2 is FQNNGV. The CDR3 here is CASSLEVAQGDYYGYTF. The CDR3 DNA sequence: TGTGCCAGCAGCCTAGAAGTGGCGCAGGGGGACTACTATGGCTACACCTTC.

CDR3: CASSKWTSGVSYEQYF. CDR3 nucleotide sequence: TGTGCCAGCAGCAAATGGACTAGCGGGGTCTCCTACGAGCAGTACTTC. The chain recombines TRBV9 with TRBJ2-7; 12 positions agree with TRBD2. CDR1 and CDR2 (germline): SGDLS, YYNGEE. The J segment lost 0 bases and the V segment lost 4 bases, leaving 5 bases of the junction unmatched. This CDR3 is 16 amino acids long.

V and J are TRBV19 and TRBJ2-2; 8 bases map to TRBD2. The CDR3 is made up of 16 amino acids. The J segment lost 4 bases and the V segment lost 5 bases, leaving 9 bases of the junction unmatched. Germline V lookup: CDR1 LNHDA, CDR2 SQIVND (reference sequence). The CDR3 sequence: CASSLSPAGVTGELFF. The CDR3 coding sequence is TGTGCCAGTAGTCTTTCTCCAGCGGGAGTCACCGGGGAGCTGTTTTTT.

The rearrangement links TRBV6-2 or TRBV6-3 to TRBJ1-1; 7 nucleotides match TRBD1. The CDR3 is 15 residues long. V shed 8 bases, J shed 8 bases, and the junction held 17 bases outside the gene matches. The V gene's germline CDR1 is MNHEY and CDR2 SVGEGT. In DNA, the CDR3 is TGTGCCAGCGGCCAGACGAGGGGGCTGAAGTCGGAAGCTTTCTTT. Amino acid sequence: CASGQTRGLKSEAFF.

This clone was picked up one time. This chain connects TRBV7-2 to TRBJ2-7, with D hard to call. From germline, CDR1 is SGHTA and CDR2 FQGNSA. This CDR3 has 14 residues. V dropped 2 bases and J dropped 0 bases, with 8 bases sitting between them. CDR3 sequence: CASSLNSPSYEQYF. CDR3 nucleotides: TGTGCCAGCAGCTTAAACTCCCCCTCCTACGAGCAGTACTTC.

The rearrangement uses TRBV4-2 and TRBJ1-6; 7 nucleotides line up with TRBD1. The length of the CDR3 is 18 residues. Germline CDR1 LGHNA, CDR2 YNFKEQ. Unmatched junction bases numbered 14, after V lost 0 bases and J lost 9 bases. CDR3 nucleotides: TGTGCCAGCAGCCAAGAAGGGTATGGAGGGGGCTCTAGTTCACCCCTCCACTTT. It specifies CASSQEGYGGGSSSPLHF.

The V gene is TRBV27, the J gene TRBJ2-3, with D possibly being TRBD2 (6 bases). The CDR3 loop spans 16 amino acids. Germline CDR1 and CDR2: MNHEY and SMNVEV (reference sequence). Between the trimmed V and J ends, which lost 6 bases and 6 bases, there was a span of 22 bases. The chain's CDR3 is CASRTPGPAAGDTQYF. As DNA, the CDR3 is TGTGCCAGCAGAACACCGGGACCAGCTGCGGGGGATACGCAGTATTTT.

The chain employs TRBV6-5 and TRBJ1-2; 8 bases match TRBD1. There are 14 residues in the CDR3. Trimming at V came to 5 bases and at J to 5 bases, leaving 7 bases not matched to a gene. Germline V CDR1 and CDR2: MNHEY, SVGAGI. Written as DNA, the CDR3 is TGTGCCAGCAGTCGGACAGGGCTAGGGTATGGCTACACCTTC. Its translation is CASSRTGLGYGYTF.

This rearrangement joins TRBV7-2 to TRBJ2-4; TRBD1 agrees at 10 bases. This CDR3 contains 12 residues. Germline CDR1 and CDR2: SGHTA and FQGNSA. V gave up 5 bases and J gave up 12 bases; unmatched junction bases: 4. The CDR3 bases are TGTGCCAGCAGCCGGGACAGGGGAACTCAGTACTTC. This translates into CASSRDRGTQYF.

CDR3 sequence (DNA): TGTGCCAGCAGCTTCGGTGGAGTGGGCGAGCAGTACTTC. It is translated as CASSFGGVGEQYF. V and J are TRBV5-6 and TRBJ2-7; D gene uncertain. Germline V gene sequence: CDR1 SGHDT, CDR2 YYEEEE. The CDR3 consists of 13 residues. V was shortened by 2 bases and J by 6 bases, with 12 bases between the two germline ends.

V gene TRBV6-1 combines with J gene TRBJ1-5; tentatively, D is TRBD1 (6 bases). V lost 4 bases to trimming and J lost 0 bases, with 16 bases between them. The CDR3 totals 17 residues. The germline V gene has CDR1 MNHNS and CDR2 SASEGT. The CDR3 DNA reads as TGTGCCAGCAGTGGGACAGCTATGATCAATAGCAATCAGCCCCAGCATTTT. This translates into CASSGTAMINSNQPQHF.

This chain links TRBV11-2 with TRBJ2-5; the D gene is possibly TRBD2 (7 bases). The CDR3 runs to 16 residues. V was shortened by 5 bases and J by 6 bases, with 22 bases between the two germline ends. Germline V CDR1 and CDR2: SGHAT, FQNNGV. The CDR3 sequence is CASSHVRGYGRKTQYF. DNA for the CDR3: TGTGCCAGCAGCCACGTCAGGGGTTACGGGAGGAAGACCCAGTACTTC.

The chain is built from TRBV6-2 or TRBV6-3 and TRBJ2-5; 11 nucleotides match TRBD2. Germline V CDR1 and CDR2: MNHEY, SVGEGT. The CDR3 extends over 17 amino acids. Trimming cost V 2 bases and J 5 bases; bases outside gene matches: 10. Here the CDR3 DNA reads TGTGCCAGCAGTTACCCTCTAGCGGGGGGTGATAGGGAGACCCAGTACTTC. Its protein product is CASSYPLAGGDRETQYF.

Here the CDR3 reads CASSRTGDQPQHF. The CDR3, as DNA: TGTGCCAGTAGCAGGACAGGGGATCAGCCCCAGCATTTT. The chain links TRBV19 to TRBJ1-5; 9 nucleotides match TRBD1. There are 13 residues in the CDR3. Per the germline V gene, CDR1 is LNHDA and CDR2 is SQIVND (reference sequence). Trimming removed 6 bases from V and 5 bases from J; junction bases left unmatched: 2.

The CDR3, as DNA: TGTGCCAGTAGCACCTTGACAGGGGGAGAGAGTTCACCCCTCCACTTT. Its translation: CASSTLTGGESSPLHF. The chain has TRBV19 and TRBJ1-6, with 9 bases identical to TRBD1. Germline assignment: CDR1 LNHDA and CDR2 SQIVND (reference sequence). This CDR3 region has 16 residues. Trimming cost V 6 bases and J 9 bases; bases outside gene matches: 12.

This clone was seen more than once but under ten times. V usage is TRBV5-1 and J usage is TRBJ1-6; D gene uncertain. This CDR3 comprises 14 residues. Germline CDR1 SGHRS, CDR2 YFSETQ. With 2 bases removed from V and 8 bases from J, the gap between germline ends came to 11 bases. The CDR3 protein is CASSFGQVDSPLHF. CDR3 in DNA: TGCGCCAGCAGCTTTGGGCAGGTAGATTCACCCCTCCACTTT.

The gene calls are TRBV11-3 and TRBJ2-2; 10 bases map to TRBD2. Losses at the gene ends were 0 bases for V and 8 bases for J; bases not matched to a gene: 9. The CDR3 loop spans 17 amino acids. Germline lookup yields CDR1 SGHNT and CDR2 YENEEA. CDR3 bases: TGTGCCAGCAGCTTAGAATTCGCTAGCGGGAGTTCAGGGGAGCTGTTTTTT. Its protein product is CASSLEFASGSSGELFF.

The V call is TRBV7-3, the J call TRBJ2-7; D unclear. CDR3 length: 13 amino acids. Looked up from germline, CDR1 is SGHTA and CDR2 is FQGTGA. V was cut by 2 bases and J by 3 bases, with 8 bases left in between. CDR3 nucleotides: TGTGCCAGCAGCTTAGTAGGAGACTACGAGCAGTACTTC. This sequence encodes CASSLVGDYEQYF.